This T cell receptor beta chain was captured in a study of monozygotic twins with inflammatory bowel disease (dated by TCRdb to between 2018 and 2021). In the study overall: The complete study included some 28 monozygotic twin pairs: 19 IBD-discordant Danish pairs and nine German pairs, of which four were IBD-concordant and five were IBD-discordant. The search for disease-associated traits relied mainly on comparing, within discordant pairs, IBD patients with their genetically identical healthy co-twins. Each individual had, on average, about 151 000 unique TCRalpha sequences and 181 000 unique TCRbeta sequences available for analysis.

Findings and caveats that apply to the study as a whole: The analysis was unable to tell different T cell subtypes apart. Differing immunosuppressive treatments among patients may have added background noise and inter-individual variability to the repertoires. TCRbeta repertoire diversity, by inverse Simpson index, was decreased in IBD patients compared with their healthy co-twins. Concordant and discordant twins showed no difference in repertoire similarity, possibly because of limited statistical power. No single strong signal or clonotype linked to IBD turned up in the results, so the idea that one exists was not supported. Compared with healthy twins, IBD patients shared fewer clonotypes with other individuals, and the difference was most pronounced in patients with signs of disease activity.

The CDR3 starts with the cysteine, ends with the phenylalanine, and has 15 residues. No DNA is listed. Concerning this clonotype itself: The antigen it recognizes is unknown.

The library was generated by 5' RACE. Preparation of each TCR library used around 3.5 ug of total RNA. cDNA was synthesized with SMARTScribe reverse transcriptase in eight separate reactions per sample. During cDNA synthesis, template switching was used to introduce unique molecular identifiers that contained a 6-nucleotide sample barcode. Two nested PCRs of around 15 and 10 cycles amplified the TCRalpha and TCRbeta cDNA, and bead purification followed each PCR. Before amplification, the cDNA was treated with uracil DNA-glycosylase and purified using the QIAquick PCR purification kit. In the second PCR, Illumina TruSeq-compatible adapters and sample-specific barcodes were added. Library quality and concentration were checked on TapeStation and Qubit, and libraries were pooled at 5 ng each. Sequencing of the pooled libraries was done on an Illumina HiSeq2500 single-index Rapid Run using custom sequencing primers and 2 x 100 bp reads. The study's processing was this. PCR and sequencing errors were corrected by UMI-based consensus assembly using MiGEC version 1.2.6. MiXCR version 2.1.1 was used to carry out V(D)J alignment, clonotype assembly and CDR3 extraction. To normalise gene usage, clonotype sharing and MAIT/NKT TCR abundance, the analysis used the top 1000, 10 000 and 20 000 clonotypes per sample. After downsampling to 27 000 UMIs, diversity was calculated as the inverse Simpson index using the vegan R package. Paired Mann-Whitney U tests were applied to discordant twin pairs, with Benjamini-Hochberg correction for multiple testing. TCRdb reprocessed the reads; each CDR3 protein sequence makes one entry, and DNA is unavailable. These V and J calls rely on TCRdb rather than the paper's analysis. The table kept for this sample lists about 300,000 distinct CDR3 sequences. The top ten clones comprise 5% to 6% of the sample.

A roughly 2.4 ml peripheral blood sample was drawn into PAXgene tubes per donor and stored at -80°C. Without any T cell sorting, total RNA was extracted from whole blood using the PAXgene blood miRNA kit on an automated QIAcube. Deep TCRalpha and TCRbeta repertoire profiling with unique molecular barcoding was performed on peripheral blood of monozygotic twin pairs concordant or discordant for inflammatory bowel disease. Smoking habits were recorded for all twin pairs, and each individual was classified as a current, former or never smoker. The receptor comes from a human donor with ulcerative colitis or Crohn's disease, or a healthy co-twin of an affected twin (not recorded which). Material: blood. In this chain, TRBV12-3 or TRBV12-4 is recombined with TRBJ2-7. The CDR3 region has the sequence CASSLVAGRAYEQYF.